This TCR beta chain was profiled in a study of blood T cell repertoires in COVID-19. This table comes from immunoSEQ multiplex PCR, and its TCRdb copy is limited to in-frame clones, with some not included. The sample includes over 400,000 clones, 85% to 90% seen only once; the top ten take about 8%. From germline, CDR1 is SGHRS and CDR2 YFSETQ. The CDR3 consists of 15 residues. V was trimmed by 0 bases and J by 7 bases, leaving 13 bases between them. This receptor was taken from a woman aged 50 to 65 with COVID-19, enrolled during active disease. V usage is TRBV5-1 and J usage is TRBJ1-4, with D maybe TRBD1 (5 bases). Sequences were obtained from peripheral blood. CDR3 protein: CASSLGPGSGEKLFF. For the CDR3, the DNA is TGCGCCAGCAGCTTGGGTCCAGGGTCCGGTGAAAAACTGTTTTTT.